These T cell receptor beta chains were read from a single sample in a study of shared clonotypes between healthy human individuals. The assay was immunoSEQ multiplex PCR, and TCRdb's table has in-frame clones only and misses some. The table includes approximately 2.5 million clones, approximately 94% detected once. Sequencing input: naive CD4+ T cells from PBMCs. These TCRs come from a man younger than 35 in good health. Some clones in this sample may be carry-over from other donors' samples. The CDR3 runs from the conserved cysteine through the conserved F or W. Each record gives: CDR3 protein, D gene, V gene, J gene. A D gene is named only where the DNA matches it firmly.

CDR3 protein: CASSSTGAGNQPQHF; D gene: TRBD1; V gene: TRBV18; J gene: TRBJ1-5
CDR3 protein: CASSLGGSKNIQYF; D gene: TRBD2; V gene: TRBV11-2; J gene: TRBJ2-4
CDR3 protein: CASSAPLGAGGSNEQFF; D gene: TRBD2; V gene: TRBV28; J gene: TRBJ2-1
CDR3 protein: CASRTPRDLSQIAQTPDTQYF; D gene: -; V gene: TRBV2; J gene: TRBJ2-3
CDR3 protein: CASSFLAGVDNEQFF; D gene: TRBD2; V gene: TRBV5-1; J gene: TRBJ2-1
CDR3 protein: CASSLGLLNEQFF; D gene: -; V gene: TRBV14; J gene: TRBJ2-1
CDR3 protein: CATSRDWVDYGYTF; D gene: -; V gene: TRBV15; J gene: TRBJ1-2
CDR3 protein: CASSGTGGVYYGYTF; D gene: TRBD1; V gene: TRBV19; J gene: TRBJ1-2
CDR3 protein: CASSLAGTSGSEQYF; D gene: TRBD2; V gene: TRBV7-8; J gene: TRBJ2-7
CDR3 protein: CASSQEGRARNEQFF; D gene: -; V gene: TRBV14; J gene: TRBJ2-1
CDR3 protein: CASSWPGEETQYF; D gene: -; V gene: TRBV5-1; J gene: TRBJ2-5
CDR3 protein: CASSFRRTSGNTIYF; D gene: -; V gene: TRBV5-6; J gene: TRBJ1-3
CDR3 protein: CAWRTPGTGVSPLHF; D gene: TRBD1; V gene: TRBV30; J gene: TRBJ1-6
CDR3 protein: CASSLFLTSGSNYNEQFF; D gene: TRBD2; V gene: TRBV14; J gene: TRBJ2-1
CDR3 protein: CASSSLLPGQGVQNTEAFF; D gene: TRBD1; V gene: TRBV18; J gene: TRBJ1-1
CDR3 protein: CASSPRGHSTDTQYF; D gene: -; V gene: TRBV7-2; J gene: TRBJ2-3
CDR3 protein: CRGRMNTEAFF; D gene: -; V gene: TRBV20-1; J gene: TRBJ1-1
CDR3 protein: CAISESALGYTF; D gene: -; V gene: TRBV10-3; J gene: TRBJ1-2
CDR3 protein: CASSEGDYGEQFF; D gene: -; V gene: TRBV14; J gene: TRBJ2-1
CDR3 protein: CASSPLSSGEQYF; D gene: -; V gene: TRBV7-7; J gene: TRBJ2-7
CDR3 protein: CASSLGTAFQNEKLFF; D gene: -; V gene: TRBV5-8; J gene: TRBJ1-4
CDR3 protein: CASSHTRQSKNIQYF; D gene: -; V gene: TRBV4-1; J gene: TRBJ2-4
CDR3 protein: CASRGDTGNQPQHF; D gene: -; V gene: TRBV2; J gene: TRBJ1-5
CDR3 protein: CASSSSSGNTIYF; D gene: -; V gene: TRBV11-3; J gene: TRBJ1-3
CDR3 protein: CASSLANRDRETQYF; D gene: -; V gene: TRBV5-1; J gene: TRBJ2-5
CDR3 protein: CASSRQGGGYTF; D gene: TRBD1; V gene: TRBV6-6; J gene: TRBJ1-2
CDR3 protein: CASSQTALWVGELFF; D gene: -; V gene: TRBV4-1; J gene: TRBJ2-2
CDR3 protein: CASSLWDPGNTIYF; D gene: -; V gene: TRBV28; J gene: TRBJ1-3
CDR3 protein: CASSIDREREAFF; D gene: TRBD1; V gene: TRBV27; J gene: TRBJ1-1
CDR3 protein: CASSIEGFRETQYF; D gene: -; V gene: TRBV19; J gene: TRBJ2-5
CDR3 protein: CASSEGNGYGYTF; D gene: -; V gene: TRBV18; J gene: TRBJ1-2
CDR3 protein: CASSLGPRSSSGSYNEQFF; D gene: TRBD2; V gene: TRBV11-2; J gene: TRBJ2-1
CDR3 protein: CASSLGNNSPLHF; D gene: -; V gene: TRBV5-1; J gene: TRBJ1-6
CDR3 protein: CASSQDLSNLGNTIYF; D gene: -; V gene: TRBV4-3; J gene: TRBJ1-3
CDR3 protein: CASSSRLQYEQYF; D gene: -; V gene: TRBV7-3; J gene: TRBJ2-7
CDR3 protein: CAWTPARGGVWVEQYF; D gene: TRBD2; V gene: TRBV30; J gene: TRBJ2-7
CDR3 protein: CAISERGPGETQYF; D gene: TRBD1; V gene: TRBV10-3; J gene: TRBJ2-5
CDR3 protein: CASSYDRRNYGYTF; D gene: -; V gene: TRBV6-6; J gene: TRBJ1-2
CDR3 protein: CASSPRTSGYNEQFF; D gene: TRBD2; V gene: TRBV9; J gene: TRBJ2-1
CDR3 protein: CASSPAEVNYEQYF; D gene: -; V gene: TRBV5-4; J gene: TRBJ2-7
CDR3 protein: CASSAGPDYEEQYF; D gene: -; V gene: TRBV9; J gene: TRBJ2-7
CDR3 protein: CATSSTLTSTEAFF; D gene: -; V gene: TRBV15; J gene: TRBJ1-1